This T cell receptor (beta chain) was observed in a study of neurological immune-mediated disorders. In Maryland, USA, blood bank volunteers were the healthy controls. J was trimmed by 5 bases and V by 7 bases; bases with no gene match: 6. CDR3 length: 13 amino acids. Germline CDR1 is MNHNY and CDR2 is SVGAGI (reference sequence). In TCRdb, the 5' RACE reads were re-called with MiXCR into one record per CDR3 protein. The sample includes under 60,000 distinct CDR3 sequences, roughly 17% seen only once; the top ten take 3.5% to 4.5%. This sequence originates from a man aged 55 to 69 in good health. The sequenced material came from PBMCs. The chain couples TRBV6-6 to TRBJ2-3; 7 bases match TRBD2. CDR3 DNA: TGTGCCAGCACTCCTTCGGGGGGAGATACGCAGTATTTT. This codes for CASTPSGGDTQYF.